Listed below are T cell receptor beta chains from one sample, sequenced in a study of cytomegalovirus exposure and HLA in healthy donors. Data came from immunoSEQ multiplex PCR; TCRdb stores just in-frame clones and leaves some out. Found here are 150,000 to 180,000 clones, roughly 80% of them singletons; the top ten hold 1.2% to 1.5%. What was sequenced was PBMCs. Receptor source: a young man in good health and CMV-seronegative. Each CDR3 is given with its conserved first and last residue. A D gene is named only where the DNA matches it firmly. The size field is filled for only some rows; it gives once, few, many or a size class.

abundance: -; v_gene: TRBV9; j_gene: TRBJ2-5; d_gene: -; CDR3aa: CASSVAGWGRSSTQYF; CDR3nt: TGTGCCAGCAGCGTAGCGGGGTGGGGAAGGAGTTCGACCCAGTACTTC
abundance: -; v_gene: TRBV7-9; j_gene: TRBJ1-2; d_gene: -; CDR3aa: CASSSFPYGYTF; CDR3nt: TGTGCCAGCAGCTCATTCCCCTATGGCTACACCTTC
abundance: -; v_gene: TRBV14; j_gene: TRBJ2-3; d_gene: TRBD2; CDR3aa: CASSQGWTSWFGDTQYF; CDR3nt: TGTGCCAGCAGCCAAGGGTGGACTAGCTGGTTTGGAGATACGCAGTATTTT
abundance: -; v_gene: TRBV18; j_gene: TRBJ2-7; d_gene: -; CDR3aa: CASSQVPSTNYEQYF; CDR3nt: TGTGCCAGCTCACAAGTCCCCTCAACTAACTACGAGCAGTACTTC
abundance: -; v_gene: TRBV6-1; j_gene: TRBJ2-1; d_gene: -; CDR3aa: CASSTEGGIGYEQFF; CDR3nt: TGTGCCAGCAGTACAGAGGGCGGGATTGGGTATGAGCAGTTCTTC
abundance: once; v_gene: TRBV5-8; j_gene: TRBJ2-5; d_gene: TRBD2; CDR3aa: CASSPGLIQETQYF; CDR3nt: TGTGCCAGCAGCCCGGGACTAATTCAAGAGACCCAGTACTTC
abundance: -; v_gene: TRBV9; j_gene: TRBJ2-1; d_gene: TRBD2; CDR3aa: CASTVGREGREQFF; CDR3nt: TGTGCCAGCACCGTTGGGCGGGAGGGCCGAGAGCAGTTCTTC
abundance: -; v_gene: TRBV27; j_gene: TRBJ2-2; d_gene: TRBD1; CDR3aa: CASMPGQGTGELFF; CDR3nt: TGTGCCAGCATGCCGGGACAGGGAACCGGGGAGCTGTTTTTT
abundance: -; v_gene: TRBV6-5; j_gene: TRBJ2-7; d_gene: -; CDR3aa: CASSGPGVLREQYF; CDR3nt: TGTGCCAGCAGCGGACCCGGGGTCCTGCGGGAGCAGTACTTC
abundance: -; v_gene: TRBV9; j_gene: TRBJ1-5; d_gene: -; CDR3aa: CASETQHF; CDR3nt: TGTGCCAGCGAGACCCAGCATTTT
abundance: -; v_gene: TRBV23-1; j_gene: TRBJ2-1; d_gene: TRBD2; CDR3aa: CASSRLAGYNEQFF; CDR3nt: TGCGCCAGCAGTCGACTAGCGGGCTACAATGAGCAGTTCTTC
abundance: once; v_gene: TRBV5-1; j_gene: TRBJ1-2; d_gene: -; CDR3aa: CASNSAVDSYGYTF; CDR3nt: TGCGCCAGCAACTCGGCCGTAGACTCCTATGGCTACACCTTC
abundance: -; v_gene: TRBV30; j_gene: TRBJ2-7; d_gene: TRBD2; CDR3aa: CAWSSGTSGRGEQYF; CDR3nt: TGTGCCTGGAGTTCCGGGACTAGCGGGAGGGGCGAGCAGTACTTC
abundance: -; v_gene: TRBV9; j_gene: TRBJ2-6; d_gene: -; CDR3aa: CASSPRANVLTF; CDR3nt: TGTGCCAGCAGCCCTAGGGCCAACGTCCTGACTTTC
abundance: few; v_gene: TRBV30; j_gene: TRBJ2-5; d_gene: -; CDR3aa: CAWSVRSRETQYF; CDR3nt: TGTGCCTGGAGTGTACGGTCGCGCGAGACCCAGTACTTC
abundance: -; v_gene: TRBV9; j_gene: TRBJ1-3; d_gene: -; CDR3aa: CASSPHGNTIYF; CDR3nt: TGTGCCAGCTCCCCCCACGGGAACACCATATATTTT
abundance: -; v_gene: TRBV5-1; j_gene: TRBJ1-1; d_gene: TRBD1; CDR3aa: CASRSGQGGVNTEAFF; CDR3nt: TGCGCCAGCAGATCCGGACAGGGGGGAGTGAACACTGAAGCTTTCTTT
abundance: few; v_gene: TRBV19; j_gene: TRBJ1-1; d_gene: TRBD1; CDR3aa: CASSLSPTGPF; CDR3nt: TGTGCCAGTAGTTTAAGTCCGACAGGGCCCTTT
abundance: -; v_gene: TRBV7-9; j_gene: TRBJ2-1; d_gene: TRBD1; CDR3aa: CASSLALRAGGAGNEQFF; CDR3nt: TGTGCCAGCAGCTTAGCGCTACGCGCAGGGGGCGCGGGGAATGAGCAGTTCTTC
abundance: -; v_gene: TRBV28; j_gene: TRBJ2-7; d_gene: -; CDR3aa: CASSSQGMGGEQYF; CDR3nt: TGTGCCAGCAGTTCACAAGGCATGGGGGGAGAGCAGTACTTC
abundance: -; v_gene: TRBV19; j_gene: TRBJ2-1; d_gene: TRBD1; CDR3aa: CASHSRGTGGDNEQFF; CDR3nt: TGTGCCAGCCATAGCCGGGGGACAGGGGGAGACAATGAGCAGTTCTTC
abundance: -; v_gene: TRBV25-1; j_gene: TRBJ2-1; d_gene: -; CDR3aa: CASSDLSPRVTNYNEQFF; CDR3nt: TGTGCCAGCAGTGACCTCTCCCCCCGGGTAACCAATTACAATGAGCAGTTCTTC
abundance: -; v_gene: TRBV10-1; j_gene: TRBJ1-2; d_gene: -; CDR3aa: CASSRRVGSGYTF; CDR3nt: TGCGCCAGTAGTCGACGGGTCGGGTCTGGCTACACCTTC
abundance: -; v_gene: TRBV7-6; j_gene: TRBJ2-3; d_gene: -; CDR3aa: CASSLGGAQSTDTQYF; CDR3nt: TGTGCCAGCAGCTTAGGCGGCGCCCAATCCACAGATACGCAGTATTTT
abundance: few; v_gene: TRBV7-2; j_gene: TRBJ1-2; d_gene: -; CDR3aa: CASSIQGLRGYTF; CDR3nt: TGTGCCAGCAGCATACAGGGTTTGAGAGGCTACACCTTC
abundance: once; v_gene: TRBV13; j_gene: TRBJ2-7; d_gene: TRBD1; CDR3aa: CASSSPDRGWSEQYF; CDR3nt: TGTGCCAGCAGCTCCCCCGACAGGGGTTGGAGCGAGCAGTACTTC
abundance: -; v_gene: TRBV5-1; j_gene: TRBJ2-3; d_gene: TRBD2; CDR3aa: CASSLAGEGTDTQYF; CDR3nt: TGCGCCAGCAGCTTAGCGGGAGAGGGCACAGATACGCAGTATTTT
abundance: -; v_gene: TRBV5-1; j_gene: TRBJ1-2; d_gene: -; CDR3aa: CASSPGENYGYTF; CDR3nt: TGCGCCAGCAGCCCGGGAGAGAACTATGGCTACACCTTC
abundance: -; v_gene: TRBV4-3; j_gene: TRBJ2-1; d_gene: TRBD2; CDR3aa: CASSPGTSGYNEQFF; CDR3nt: TGCGCCAGCAGCCCGGGGACTAGCGGGTACAATGAGCAGTTCTTC
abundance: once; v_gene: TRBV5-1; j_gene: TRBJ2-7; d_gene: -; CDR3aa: CASSLDPGGSFEQYF; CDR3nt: TGCGCCAGCAGCTTGGATCCAGGGGGGTCGTTCGAGCAGTACTTC
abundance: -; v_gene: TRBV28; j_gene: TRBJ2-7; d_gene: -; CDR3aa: CASSHRGQSYEQYF; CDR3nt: TGTGCCAGCAGCCATCGCGGACAGTCCTACGAGCAGTACTTC
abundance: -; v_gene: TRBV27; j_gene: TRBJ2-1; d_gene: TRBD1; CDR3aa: CASSRGSGQGAHSNEQFF; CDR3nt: TGTGCCAGCAGCAGGGGCTCGGGACAGGGGGCCCACAGCAATGAGCAGTTCTTC
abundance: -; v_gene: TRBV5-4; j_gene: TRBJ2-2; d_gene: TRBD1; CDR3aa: CASRAGQGADTGELFF; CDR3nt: TGTGCCAGCAGGGCCGGACAGGGGGCCGACACCGGGGAGCTGTTTTTT
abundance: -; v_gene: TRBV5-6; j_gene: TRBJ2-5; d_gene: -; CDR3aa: CASSLVDSQETQYF; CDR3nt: TGTGCCAGCAGCTTGGTGGACAGTCAAGAGACCCAGTACTTC
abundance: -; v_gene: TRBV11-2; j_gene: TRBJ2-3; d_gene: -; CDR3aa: CASSLVRGPARDTQYF; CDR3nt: TGTGCCAGCAGCTTAGTCCGGGGTCCAGCTCGGGATACGCAGTATTTT
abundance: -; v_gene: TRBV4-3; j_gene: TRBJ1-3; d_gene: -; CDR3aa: CASSQNQGAAKGNTIYF; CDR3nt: TGCGCCAGCAGCCAAAATCAAGGGGCGGCGAAAGGAAACACCATATATTTT
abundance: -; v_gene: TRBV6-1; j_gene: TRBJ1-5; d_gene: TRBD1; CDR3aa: CASSLGQENQPQHF; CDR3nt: TGTGCCAGCAGCTTAGGACAGGAAAATCAGCCCCAGCATTTT
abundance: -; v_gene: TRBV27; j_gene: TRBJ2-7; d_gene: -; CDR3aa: CASSSAATYEQYF; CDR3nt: TGTGCCAGCAGTTCAGCGGCCACCTACGAGCAGTACTTC
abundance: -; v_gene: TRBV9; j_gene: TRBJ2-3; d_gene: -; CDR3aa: CASSVVGGRAWDTQYF; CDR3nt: TGTGCCAGCAGCGTAGTAGGGGGGAGGGCCTGGGATACGCAGTATTTT
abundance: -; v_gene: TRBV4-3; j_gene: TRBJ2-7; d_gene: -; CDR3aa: CASSPSTGPPYEQYF; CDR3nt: TGCGCCAGCAGCCCCTCGACAGGCCCCCCCTACGAGCAGTACTTC
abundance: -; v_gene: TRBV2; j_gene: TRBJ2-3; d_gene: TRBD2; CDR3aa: CATQRLAGVWSTDTQYF; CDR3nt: TGTGCCACCCAGAGGCTAGCGGGAGTCTGGAGCACAGATACGCAGTATTTT
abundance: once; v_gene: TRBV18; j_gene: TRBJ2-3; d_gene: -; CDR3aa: CASSPRQSPSTDTQYF; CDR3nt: TGTGCCAGCTCACCCCGACAGAGTCCTAGCACAGATACGCAGTATTTT
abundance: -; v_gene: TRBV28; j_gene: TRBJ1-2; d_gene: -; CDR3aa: CASSLTRQFYGYTF; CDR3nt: TGTGCCAGCAGTTTAACCAGACAGTTCTATGGCTACACCTTC
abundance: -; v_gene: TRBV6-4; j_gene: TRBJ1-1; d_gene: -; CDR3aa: CASIEPSCGNTEAFF; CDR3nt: TGTGCCAGCATCGAGCCCTCCTGTGGGAACACTGAAGCTTTCTTT
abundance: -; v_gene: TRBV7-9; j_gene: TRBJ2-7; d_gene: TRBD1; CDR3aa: CASSPDGTGGYEQYF; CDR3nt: TGTGCCAGCAGCCCGGATGGGACAGGGGGCTACGAGCAGTACTTC
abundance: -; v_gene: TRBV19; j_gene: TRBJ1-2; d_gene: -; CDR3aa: CASSTGYGYTF; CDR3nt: TGTGCCAGTAGTACAGGTTATGGCTACACCTTC
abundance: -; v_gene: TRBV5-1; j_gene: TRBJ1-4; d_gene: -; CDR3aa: CASSFTRGGNEKLFF; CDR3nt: TGCGCCAGCAGCTTTACGCGAGGAGGTAATGAAAAACTGTTTTTT
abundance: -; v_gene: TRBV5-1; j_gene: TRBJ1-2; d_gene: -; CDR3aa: CASSPGQNYGYTF; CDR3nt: TGCGCCAGCAGCCCGGGACAAAACTATGGCTACACCTTC
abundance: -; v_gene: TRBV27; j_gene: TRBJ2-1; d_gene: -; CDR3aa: CASSFSPRDNEQFF; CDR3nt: TGTGCCAGCAGTTTCTCCCCTCGTGACAATGAGCAGTTCTTC
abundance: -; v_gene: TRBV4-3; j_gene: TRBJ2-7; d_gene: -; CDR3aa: CASSQDVISGVPYYEQYF; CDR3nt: TGCGCCAGCAGCCAAGATGTGATTAGCGGAGTGCCCTACTACGAGCAGTACTTC
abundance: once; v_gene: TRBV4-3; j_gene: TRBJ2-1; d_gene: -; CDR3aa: CASSQRSRIGFF; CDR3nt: TGCGCCAGCAGCCAGCGATCCAGGATCGGGTTCTTC
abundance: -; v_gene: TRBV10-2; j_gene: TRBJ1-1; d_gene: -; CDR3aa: CASGRGHYTEAFF; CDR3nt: TGCGCCAGCGGGAGGGGCCACTACACTGAAGCTTTCTTT
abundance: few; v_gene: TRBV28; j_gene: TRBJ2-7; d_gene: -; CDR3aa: CASSLASEQYF; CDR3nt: TGTGCCAGCAGTTTAGCGAGCGAGCAGTACTTC